A selection of T cell receptor beta chains follows, all from one sample in a study of cytomegalovirus exposure and HLA in healthy donors. Clones were sequenced by immunoSEQ multiplex PCR, and TCRdb holds only the in-frame ones, with some missing. The sample has approximately 300,000 clones, just under 85% seen once. The sample was PBMCs. The receptors come from a woman aged 40 to 49 in good health and CMV-seropositive. CDR3s include the opening cysteine and the closing phenylalanine or tryptophan. The D gene is left open where the match is weak. Size values are once, few and many counts, or a class for expanded clones, and some rows have none.

d_call | j_call | cdr3_length | clone_size | v_call | cdr3_aa | cdr3_nt
TRBD1 | TRBJ2-7 | 15 | - | TRBV6-5 | CASSYGQGGTYEQYF | TGTGCCAGCAGCTACGGACAGGGGGGGACCTACGAGCAGTACTTC
TRBD1 | TRBJ2-6 | 17 | - | TRBV27 | CASRDRVISSGANVLTF | TGTGCCAGCAGAGACAGGGTGATTAGCTCTGGGGCCAACGTCCTGACTTTC
TRBD1 | TRBJ2-5 | 14 | once | TRBV28 | CASNRQGAGETQYF | TGTGCCAGCAACCGACAGGGGGCAGGAGAGACCCAGTACTTC
TRBD1 | TRBJ1-4 | 19 | - | TRBV6-1 | CASSEIGQGVGATNEKLFF | TGTGCCAGCAGTGAAATCGGACAGGGGGTCGGAGCAACTAATGAAAAACTGTTTTTT
- | TRBJ1-2 | 13 | - | TRBV7-2 | CASSLSRGDGYTF | TGTGCCAGCAGCTTATCGCGGGGAGATGGCTACACCTTC
TRBD1 | TRBJ2-6 | 18 | - | TRBV7-8 | CASSLRQGRHSGANVLTF | TGTGCCAGCAGCTTAAGACAGGGGCGCCACTCTGGGGCCAACGTCCTGACTTTC
- | TRBJ2-1 | 16 | - | TRBV11-3 | CASSLGIGGSYNEQFF | TGTGCCAGCAGCTTAGGTATCGGGGGCTCCTACAATGAGCAGTTCTTC
- | TRBJ2-1 | 14 | once | TRBV27 | CASSLWASSNEQFF | TGTGCCAGCAGTTTATGGGCTAGCAGCAATGAGCAGTTCTTC
TRBD2 | TRBJ2-1 | 15 | - | TRBV5-1 | CASRTSGTTYNEQFF | TGCGCCAGCCGGACTAGCGGGACTACCTACAATGAGCAGTTCTTC
- | TRBJ2-2 | 14 | few | TRBV19 | CASSIGGPTGELFF | TGTGCCAGTAGTATCGGGGGGCCCACCGGGGAGCTGTTTTTT
- | TRBJ1-2 | 14 | once | TRBV2 | CASGGYQGNYGYTF | TGTGCCAGCGGGGGGTACCAAGGGAACTATGGCTACACCTTC
TRBD1 | TRBJ1-1 | 14 | once | TRBV7-2 | CASREQGAATEAFF | TGTGCCAGCAGAGAGCAGGGGGCCGCCACTGAAGCTTTCTTT
- | TRBJ1-2 | 12 | - | TRBV5-1 | CASSPEGYGYTF | TGCGCCAGCAGCCCAGAGGGTTATGGCTACACCTTC
- | TRBJ2-3 | 14 | - | TRBV15 | CATSRDHQRGTQYF | TGTGCCACCAGCAGAGATCATCAGCGCGGTACGCAGTATTTT
TRBD1 | TRBJ2-7 | 13 | - | TRBV19 | CASSPAGGYEQYF | TGTGCCAGTAGCCCCGCAGGGGGCTACGAGCAGTACTTC
- | TRBJ1-2 | 12 | - | TRBV7-9 | CASSVTAGGYTF | TGTGCCAGCAGCGTTACTGCGGGGGGCTACACCTTC
TRBD1 | TRBJ2-7 | 12 | once | TRBV30 | CAWSTGGYEQYF | TGTGCCTGGAGTACAGGGGGCTACGAGCAGTACTTC
- | TRBJ2-7 | 14 | - | TRBV27 | CASRPTGFLYEQYF | TGTGCCAGCAGGCCTACGGGGTTCCTATACGAGCAGTACTTC
- | TRBJ1-5 | 14 | - | TRBV7-2 | CASSLDRSNQPQHF | TGTGCCAGCAGCTTAGACAGGAGCAATCAGCCCCAGCATTTT
- | TRBJ2-7 | 15 | few | TRBV7-6 | CASSFLSGFLYEQYF | TGTGCCAGCAGCTTTCTTTCGGGATTCCTCTACGAGCAGTACTTC
TRBD1 | TRBJ1-6 | 15 | - | TRBV2 | CASRTAGTGNSPLHF | TGTGCCAGCAGAACAGCCGGGACAGGGAATTCACCCCTCCACTTT
TRBD2 | TRBJ2-1 | 17 | - | TRBV9 | CASTRTSGSNQYNEQFF | TGTGCCAGTACACGGACTAGCGGGAGCAATCAGTACAATGAGCAGTTCTTC
TRBD1 | TRBJ1-1 | 14 | - | TRBV7-2 | CASSLQGDITEAFF | TGTGCCAGCAGCTTGCAGGGGGATATCACTGAAGCTTTCTTT
TRBD1 | TRBJ1-1 | 15 | - | TRBV25-1 | CASSAQDRDYTEAFF | TGTGCCAGCAGTGCCCAGGACAGGGACTACACTGAAGCTTTCTTT
TRBD2 | TRBJ2-5 | 15 | - | TRBV13 | CASSLLAGQPWTQYF | TGTGCCAGCAGCTTGCTAGCGGGACAGCCTTGGACCCAGTACTTC
- | TRBJ2-5 | 14 | - | TRBV11-3 | CASSSLPEGETQYF | TGTGCCAGCAGCTCTTTACCTGAGGGAGAGACCCAGTACTTC
TRBD1 | TRBJ1-1 | 14 | - | TRBV18 | CASSPGGSGTEAFF | TGTGCCAGCTCCCCAGGGGGGAGCGGAACTGAAGCTTTCTTT
- | TRBJ1-2 | 13 | few | TRBV30 | CAWSVGDRPSRTF | TGTGCCTGGAGTGTCGGAGACAGACCGAGTCGCACCTTC
TRBD2 | TRBJ2-1 | 15 | few | TRBV18 | CASSPPQRENNEQFF | TGTGCCAGCTCACCACCCCAGCGGGAGAACAATGAGCAGTTCTTC
TRBD2 | TRBJ2-1 | 17 | - | TRBV5-1 | CASSLSGGTSSYNEQFF | TGCGCCAGCAGCTTGTCGGGAGGGACAAGCTCCTACAATGAGCAGTTCTTC
- | TRBJ1-5 | 12 | - | TRBV19 | CASSEQRQPQHF | TGTGCCAGTAGTGAGCAGAGGCAGCCCCAGCATTTT
- | TRBJ1-2 | 14 | once | TRBV6-5 | CAAQLTGAKGGYTF | TGTGCCGCCCAATTAACAGGTGCCAAAGGGGGCTACACCTTC
- | TRBJ2-3 | 15 | few | TRBV28 | CASSGQSTSTDTQYF | TGTGCCAGCAGTGGACAGTCCACTAGCACAGATACGCAGTATTTT
- | TRBJ1-3 | 15 | - | TRBV7-9 | CASSKAPGAGNTIYF | TGTGCCAGCAGCAAGGCCCCCGGGGCTGGAAACACCATATATTTT
TRBD1 | TRBJ2-3 | 15 | - | TRBV9 | CASSSRQGGTDTQYF | TGTGCCAGCAGCTCCCGACAGGGGGGCACAGATACGCAGTATTTT
TRBD2 | TRBJ2-1 | 16 | - | TRBV5-1 | CASSPRLAGPRGEQFF | TGCGCCAGCAGCCCGAGACTAGCGGGGCCTCGCGGTGAGCAGTTCTTC
TRBD1 | TRBJ2-7 | 14 | few | TRBV6-1 | CASRPTGGGPKQYF | TGTGCCAGCAGACCAACAGGGGGCGGCCCCAAGCAGTACTTC
TRBD1 | TRBJ1-4 | 14 | once | TRBV2 | CASSEGQGGEKLFF | TGTGCCAGCAGTGAGGGACAGGGAGGAGAAAAACTGTTTTTT
TRBD2 | TRBJ2-1 | 17 | - | TRBV28 | CASSLYPGTRLNNEQFF | TGTGCCAGCAGTTTATACCCCGGGACTAGGTTGAACAATGAGCAGTTCTTC
- | TRBJ2-2 | 15 | - | TRBV18 | CASSPQGSRTGELFF | TGTGCCAGCTCACCGCAGGGGTCGAGGACCGGGGAGCTGTTTTTT
TRBD1 | TRBJ2-7 | 15 | - | TRBV5-1 | CASSLQGTVYGEQYF | TGCGCCAGCAGCCTGCAGGGGACAGTATACGGCGAGCAGTACTTC
- | TRBJ1-1 | 17 | - | TRBV5-6 | CASSLDRDTYLNTEAFF | TGTGCCAGCAGCCTTGATAGGGACACCTACCTGAACACTGAAGCTTTCTTT
- | TRBJ1-1 | 15 | - | TRBV30 | CAWSPGVSLNTEAFF | TGTGCCTGGAGTCCCGGGGTTAGCCTGAACACTGAAGCTTTCTTT
TRBD2 | TRBJ2-7 | 16 | few | TRBV5-1 | CASSPTGTSGYYEQYF | TGCGCCAGCAGCCCGACAGGGACTAGCGGATACTACGAGCAGTACTTC
TRBD2 | TRBJ2-4 | 16 | - | TRBV18 | CASSALAGAGRNIQYF | TGTGCCAGCTCTGCACTAGCGGGAGCGGGGCGAAACATTCAGTACTTC
TRBD1 | TRBJ1-1 | 15 | - | TRBV27 | CASSSLQGAYTEAFF | TGTGCCAGCAGTTCACTACAGGGGGCCTACACTGAAGCTTTCTTT
TRBD1 | TRBJ2-1 | 15 | - | TRBV7-9 | CASSLKGQVNNEQFF | TGTGCCAGCAGCTTAAAGGGACAGGTAAACAATGAGCAGTTCTTC
TRBD1 | TRBJ1-3 | 14 | - | TRBV9 | CASSVGQGGNTIYF | TGTGCCAGCAGCGTCGGACAGGGTGGAAACACCATATATTTT
TRBD1 | TRBJ2-1 | 18 | - | TRBV5-1 | CASSFSPWTGGSYNEQFF | TGCGCCAGCAGCTTCTCCCCGTGGACAGGGGGGTCCTACAATGAGCAGTTCTTC
TRBD2 | TRBJ2-7 | 14 | - | TRBV5-4 | CASSHRDYSYEQYF | TGTGCCAGCAGCCATCGGGACTACTCCTACGAGCAGTACTTC
TRBD2 | TRBJ2-1 | 17 | - | TRBV28 | CASSLRTSGAWDNEQFF | TGTGCCAGCAGTTTGAGAACTAGCGGGGCCTGGGACAATGAGCAGTTCTTC
- | TRBJ1-5 | 13 | - | TRBV5-6 | CASSLGAAGTQHF | TGTGCCAGCAGCTTAGGGGCCGCAGGGACCCAGCATTTT
TRBD2 | TRBJ2-3 | 18 | few | TRBV7-2 | CASSLDPSGRARADTQYF | TGTGCCAGCAGCCTAGACCCTAGCGGGAGGGCGAGGGCAGATACGCAGTATTTT
TRBD1 | TRBJ1-6 | 14 | - | TRBV30 | CAWSLGQGNSPLHF | TGTGCCTGGAGTTTGGGACAGGGAAATTCACCCCTCCACTTT
TRBD1 | TRBJ2-3 | 15 | - | TRBV10-3 | CAISRPTGDTDTQYF | TGTGCCATCAGTAGGCCGACAGGGGACACAGATACGCAGTATTTT
- | TRBJ2-3 | 14 | - | TRBV19 | CASSSIVGRERQYF | TGTGCCAGTAGTTCCATCGTTGGCCGGGAACGCCAGTATTTT
- | TRBJ2-1 | 13 | - | TRBV6-1 | CASRCSGCDEQFF | TGTGCCAGCAGGTGCAGCGGGTGCGATGAGCAGTTCTTC
- | TRBJ2-3 | 13 | - | TRBV28 | CASILSGTDTQYF | TGTGCCAGCATCCTATCGGGTACAGATACGCAGTATTTT
- | TRBJ2-3 | 16 | - | TRBV30 | CAWKGLKESDTDTQYF | TGTGCCTGGAAAGGACTAAAGGAAAGTGACACAGATACGCAGTATTTT